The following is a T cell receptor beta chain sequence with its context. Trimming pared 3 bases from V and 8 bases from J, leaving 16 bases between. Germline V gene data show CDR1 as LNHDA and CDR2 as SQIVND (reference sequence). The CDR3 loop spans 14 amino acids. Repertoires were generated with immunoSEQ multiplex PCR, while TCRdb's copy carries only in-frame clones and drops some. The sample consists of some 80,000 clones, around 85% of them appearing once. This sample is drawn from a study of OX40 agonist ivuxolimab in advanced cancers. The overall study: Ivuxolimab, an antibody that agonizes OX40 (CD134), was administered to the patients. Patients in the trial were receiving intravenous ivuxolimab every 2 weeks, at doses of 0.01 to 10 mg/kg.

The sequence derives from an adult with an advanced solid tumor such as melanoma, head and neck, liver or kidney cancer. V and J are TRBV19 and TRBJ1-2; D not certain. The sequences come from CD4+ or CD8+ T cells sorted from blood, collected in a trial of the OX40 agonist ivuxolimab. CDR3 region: CASSMFLGWRGYTF. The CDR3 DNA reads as TGTGCCAGTAGTATGTTTCTAGGTTGGCGGGGCTACACCTTC.